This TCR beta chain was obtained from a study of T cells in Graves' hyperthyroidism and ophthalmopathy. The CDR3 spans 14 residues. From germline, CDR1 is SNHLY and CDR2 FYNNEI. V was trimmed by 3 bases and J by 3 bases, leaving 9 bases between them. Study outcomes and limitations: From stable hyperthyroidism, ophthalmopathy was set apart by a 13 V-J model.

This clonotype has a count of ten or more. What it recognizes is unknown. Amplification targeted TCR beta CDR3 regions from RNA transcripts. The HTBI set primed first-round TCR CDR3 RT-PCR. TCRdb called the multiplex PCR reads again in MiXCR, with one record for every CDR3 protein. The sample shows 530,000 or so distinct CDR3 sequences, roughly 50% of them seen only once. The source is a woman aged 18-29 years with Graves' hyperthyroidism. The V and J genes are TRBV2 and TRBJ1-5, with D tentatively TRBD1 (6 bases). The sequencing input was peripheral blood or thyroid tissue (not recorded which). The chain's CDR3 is CASSEDSFNQPQHF. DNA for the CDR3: TGTGCCAGCAGTGAGGACAGTTTCAATCAGCCCCAGCATTTT.